This T cell receptor (beta chain) was sequenced during a study of prognosis after radiotherapy for stage I lung cancer. Findings and caveats of the study: Unique TCR clone counts fell after stereotactic body radiation therapy, median roughly 10,000 versus 7,000.

Template was genomic DNA; TCR beta CDR3 amplified in two multiplex PCR rounds. Every TRBV and TRBJ gene had its own specific primer in first-round PCR. TCRdb reanalysed the multiplex PCR reads using MiXCR and keeps one entry per CDR3 protein. The table records around 59,000 distinct CDR3 sequences, around a quarter of them present only once. The V and J ends lost 3 bases and 4 bases respectively, with 15 bases between them. Germline CDR1 and CDR2: LNHDA and SQIVND (reference sequence). The CDR3 length is 15 residues. As for this clonotype: Its specificity is unknown.

Specimen: PBMCs, collected before or after stereotactic body radiation therapy (not recorded which). The origin of this receptor is a donor at least 50 years old with non-small cell lung cancer. This chain joins TRBV19 and TRBJ1-2, with TRBD1 as a possible D gene (5 bases). CDR3 DNA: TGTGCCAGTAGTATTCAGGGAAGATTCCCCTATGGCTACACCTTC. Translation: CASSIQGRFPYGYTF.